This T cell receptor (beta chain) is drawn from a study of blood T cells in healthy people across ages. The length of the CDR3 is 13 residues. Germline loops: CDR1 SQVTM, CDR2 ANQGSEA. V was pared by 5 bases and J by 5 bases, with 15 bases between. Alongside a J-beta primer mix, a sample-barcoded 5' primer served in a second PCR lasting roughly 7 to 11 cycles. Each CDR3 protein is one row after TCRdb ran MiXCR on the 5' RACE reads. Of about 1.6 million distinct CDR3 sequences listed, roughly 30% are singletons. V and J are TRBV29-1 and TRBJ1-1; no clear D. This clonotype originated in a woman aged 30 to 39 in good health. The specimen sequenced was blood. In nucleotides, the CDR3 is TGCAGCGTTACTACATCCCATAGGACTGAAGCTTTCTTT. Translated: CSVTTSHRTEAFF.